These T cell receptor beta chains were read from a single sample in a study of blood T cell repertoires in COVID-19. Repertoires were generated with immunoSEQ multiplex PCR, while TCRdb's copy carries only in-frame clones and drops some. The data show fewer than 500,000 clones, approximately 80% seen once. The sequenced sample consisted of peripheral blood. These receptors were taken from a human donor with acute or convalescent COVID-19. The donor label of this sample is uncertain. CDR3s include the opening cysteine and the closing phenylalanine or tryptophan. The D gene is left open where the match is weak. Not all rows give a size; the values are once, few, many and, for expanded clones, a class.

CDR3: CASSLVTRAPGDTQYF
DNA: TGCGCCAGCAGCTTGGTGACGCGAGCACCCGGGGATACGCAGTATTTT
length: 16
V: TRBV5-1
size: .
D: .
J: TRBJ2-3

CDR3: CASSTRQGLAYNEQFF
DNA: TGTGCCAGCAGCACCCGACAGGGACTTGCCTACAATGAGCAGTTCTTC
length: 16
V: TRBV9
size: .
D: .
J: TRBJ2-1

CDR3: CASSLVGHTFGNQPQHF
DNA: TGTGCCAGCAGCTTAGTCGGACACACATTTGGCAATCAGCCCCAGCATTTT
length: 17
V: TRBV7-2
size: .
D: .
J: TRBJ1-5

CDR3: CASSLGEGYGYTF
DNA: TGTGCCAGCAGCTTAGGTGAGGGCTATGGCTACACCTTC
length: 13
V: TRBV7-9
size: once
D: .
J: TRBJ1-2

CDR3: CATSMGPEAFF
DNA: TGTGCCACCAGCATGGGGCCCGAAGCTTTCTTT
length: 11
V: TRBV10-3
size: .
D: .
J: TRBJ1-1

CDR3: CASSNQGMRNQPQHF
DNA: TGTGCCAGCAGTAACCAGGGAATGCGCAATCAGCCCCAGCATTTT
length: 15
V: TRBV2
size: .
D: .
J: TRBJ1-5

CDR3: CASSTSGNNEQFF
DNA: TGCGCCAGCAGCACTAGCGGCAACAATGAGCAGTTCTTC
length: 13
V: TRBV5-1
size: .
D: TRBD2
J: TRBJ2-1

CDR3: CASSSGGPKQFF
DNA: TGTGCCAGCAGTAGCGGGGGGCCTAAACAGTTCTTC
length: 12
V: TRBV7-2
size: .
D: TRBD2
J: TRBJ2-1

CDR3: CASSGFSRGNTEAFF
DNA: TGTGCCAGTAGTGGGTTCAGCCGCGGGAACACTGAAGCTTTCTTT
length: 15
V: TRBV19
size: .
D: .
J: TRBJ1-1

CDR3: CASSLTPWDRVHEQYF
DNA: TGTGCCAGCAGCCTAACCCCCTGGGACAGGGTCCACGAGCAGTACTTC
length: 16
V: TRBV11-2
size: once
D: TRBD1
J: TRBJ2-7

CDR3: CASSPGQASSYEQYF
DNA: TGTGCCAGCTCGCCGGGACAGGCCAGCTCCTACGAGCAGTACTTC
length: 15
V: TRBV18
size: .
D: TRBD1
J: TRBJ2-7

CDR3: CASQYGLAYEQYF
DNA: TGCGCCAGCCAGTACGGACTAGCGTACGAGCAGTACTTC
length: 13
V: TRBV10-2
size: once
D: TRBD2
J: TRBJ2-7

CDR3: CASSRSGFNQPQHF
DNA: TGTGCCAGCAGTAGATCAGGGTTCAATCAGCCCCAGCATTTT
length: 14
V: TRBV28
size: .
D: .
J: TRBJ1-5

CDR3: CASSSTGLSYGYTF
DNA: TGTGCCAGCAGCTCCACAGGGCTTAGCTATGGCTACACCTTC
length: 14
V: TRBV3-1/TRBV3-2
size: .
D: .
J: TRBJ1-2

CDR3: CASSPHGGGVTDTQYF
DNA: TGTGCCAGCAGCCCGCATGGCGGGGGGGTCACAGATACGCAGTATTTT
length: 16
V: TRBV28
size: once
D: TRBD2
J: TRBJ2-3

CDR3: CASSDSTGGASTLHF
DNA: TGTGCCAGCAGTGACTCGACTGGAGGGGCCAGTACCCTCCACTTT
length: 15
V: TRBV6-4
size: .
D: .
J: TRBJ1-6

CDR3: CAGSEVRIANYGYTF
DNA: TGTGCCGGCAGCGAAGTCAGGATTGCTAACTATGGCTACACCTTC
length: 15
V: TRBV2
size: .
D: .
J: TRBJ1-2

CDR3: CASSPRAGNTEAFF
DNA: TGTGCCAGCTCACCTCGAGCCGGGAACACTGAAGCTTTCTTT
length: 14
V: TRBV18
size: .
D: .
J: TRBJ1-1

CDR3: CASSLRGPGEQYF
DNA: TGTGCCAGCTCACTCAGGGGTCCGGGGGAGCAGTACTTC
length: 13
V: TRBV18
size: .
D: .
J: TRBJ2-7

CDR3: CASSSQTHEQYF
DNA: TGTGCCAGCAGTTCCCAGACACACGAGCAGTACTTC
length: 12
V: TRBV6-5
size: few
D: .
J: TRBJ2-7

CDR3: CASRRRDGAYNEQFF
DNA: TGCGCCAGCAGGAGGCGGGACGGGGCGTACAATGAGCAGTTCTTC
length: 15
V: TRBV10-2
size: many
D: .
J: TRBJ2-1

CDR3: CASSIIEHGTQYF
DNA: TGCGCCAGCAGTATTATCGAGCATGGTACGCAGTATTTT
length: 13
V: TRBV5-1
size: .
D: .
J: TRBJ2-3

CDR3: CASSLTENTEAFF
DNA: TGTGCCAGCAGTCTAACAGAGAACACTGAAGCTTTCTTT
length: 13
V: TRBV7-9
size: once
D: .
J: TRBJ1-1

CDR3: CASSPQWEQFF
DNA: TGTGCCAGCAGCCCACAGTGGGAGCAGTTCTTC
length: 11
V: TRBV7-9
size: once
D: .
J: TRBJ2-1

CDR3: CASSSTGGLNQPQHF
DNA: TGTGCCAGCAGTTCTACAGGGGGCCTTAATCAGCCCCAGCATTTT
length: 15
V: TRBV27
size: .
D: TRBD1
J: TRBJ1-5

CDR3: CASSLYLAVDTEAFF
DNA: TGCGCCAGCAGCTTGTATTTAGCTGTCGACACTGAAGCTTTCTTT
length: 15
V: TRBV5-1
size: .
D: .
J: TRBJ1-1

CDR3: CASTRELFNTEAFF
DNA: TGTGCCAGTACCCGGGAGCTATTTAACACTGAAGCTTTCTTT
length: 14
V: TRBV18
size: .
D: .
J: TRBJ1-1

CDR3: CASIHPSRGPNEQFF
DNA: TGTGCCAGCATCCACCCCAGCAGGGGGCCAAATGAGCAGTTCTTC
length: 15
V: TRBV28
size: .
D: TRBD1
J: TRBJ2-1

CDR3: CASSPTGGIAEAFF
DNA: TGCGCCAGCAGCCCGACAGGTGGTATTGCTGAAGCTTTCTTT
length: 14
V: TRBV5-1
size: .
D: .
J: TRBJ1-1

CDR3: CAGRRTVYTEAFF
DNA: TGTGCCGGACGCCGGACAGTTTACACTGAAGCTTTCTTT
length: 13
V: TRBV30
size: once
D: .
J: TRBJ1-1

CDR3: CASSSIPDRGYRYGYTF
DNA: TGTGCCAGCAGCTCGATCCCGGACAGGGGGTATAGGTATGGCTACACCTTC
length: 17
V: TRBV11-2
size: once
D: TRBD1
J: TRBJ1-2

CDR3: CASSPRWGQGSQAFF
DNA: TGCGCCAGCAGCCCAAGATGGGGACAGGGCTCGCAAGCTTTCTTT
length: 15
V: TRBV4-1
size: once
D: TRBD1
J: TRBJ1-1

CDR3: CASSVGRVNTEAFF
DNA: TGCGCCAGCAGTGTGGGCAGGGTGAACACTGAAGCTTTCTTT
length: 14
V: TRBV10-2
size: .
D: .
J: TRBJ1-1

CDR3: CASSLWGGAEAFF
DNA: TGTGCCAGCAGTTTATGGGGGGGGGCTGAAGCTTTCTTT
length: 13
V: TRBV27
size: .
D: .
J: TRBJ1-1

CDR3: CSALDREKLFF
DNA: TGCAGTGCGTTAGACAGGGAGAAACTGTTTTTT
length: 11
V: TRBV20-1
size: .
D: TRBD1
J: TRBJ1-4

CDR3: CASSDWNQGSGNTIYF
DNA: TGTGCCAGCAGTGACTGGAACCAGGGCTCTGGAAACACCATATATTTT
length: 16
V: TRBV6-1
size: .
D: .
J: TRBJ1-3

CDR3: CATSDSSGRAGDTQYF
DNA: TGTGCCACCAGTGATTCTAGCGGGAGGGCCGGTGATACGCAGTATTTT
length: 16
V: TRBV24-1
size: .
D: TRBD2
J: TRBJ2-3

CDR3: CASSFRTFYGYTF
DNA: TGTGCCAGCAGTTTTCGGACTTTCTATGGCTACACCTTC
length: 13
V: TRBV28
size: once
D: .
J: TRBJ1-2

CDR3: CASSQITRNTEAFF
DNA: TGTGCCAGCAGCCAAATTACTAGGAACACTGAAGCTTTCTTT
length: 14
V: TRBV6-2/TRBV6-3
size: .
D: .
J: TRBJ1-1

CDR3: CATSRGGVEMETQYF
DNA: TGTGCCACCAGCAGAGGGGGCGTGGAGATGGAGACCCAGTACTTC
length: 15
V: TRBV15
size: once
D: .
J: TRBJ2-5